Listed below are T cell receptor beta chains from one sample, sequenced in a study of T cell clonotyping in hematopoietic cell transplantation. Sequenced by immunoSEQ multiplex PCR; TCRdb stores in-frame clones only, minus some. The repertoire holds 6,200 or so clones, with approximately 35% as singletons. The starting material was peripheral blood mononuclear cells, obtained 30 days after allogeneic stem cell transplant. The receptors were sampled from a female patient aged 60 to 70 who had an allogeneic stem cell transplant, so the T cells may come from the graft donor. Some clones in this sample may be carry-over from other donors' samples. The CDR3 runs from the conserved cysteine through the conserved F or W. Each record gives: clone size, V gene, D gene, J gene, CDR3 DNA, CDR3 protein. A D gene is named only where the DNA matches it firmly. Size values are once, few and many counts, or a class for expanded clones, and some rows have none.

few	TRBV21-1	.	TRBJ2-7	TGTGCCAGCAGCAAATACGGGGTGGGGTTCTACGAGCAGTACTTC	CASSKYGVGFYEQYF
.	TRBV9	TRBD1	TRBJ1-1	TGTGCCAGCAGCGTAAACAGGGGGGACACTGAAGCTTTCTTT	CASSVNRGDTEAFF
few	TRBV30	TRBD1	TRBJ2-1	TGTGCCTGGAGTGTACAGGGGCTCTACAATGAGCAGTTCTTC	CAWSVQGLYNEQFF
few	TRBV14	TRBD1	TRBJ2-5	TGTGCCAGCAGCCAAGGTATAAGGGGGCACCAAGAGACCCAGTACTTC	CASSQGIRGHQETQYF
few	TRBV6-1	.	TRBJ2-5	TGTGCCAGCAGTGTAATGGGGCGGAACCAAGAGACCCAGTACTTC	CASSVMGRNQETQYF
few	TRBV28	TRBD1	TRBJ1-4	TGTGCCAGCAGTTTCCCGGACAGGGGAGTTGAAAAACTGTTTTTT	CASSFPDRGVEKLFF
.	TRBV28	.	TRBJ2-7	TGTGCCACGACCGATAGTCGGTACGAGCAGTACTTC	CATTDSRYEQYF
.	TRBV4-3	.	TRBJ2-7	TGCGCCAGCAGCCAAGATAGCGCCGGGACTCCCTACGAGCAGTACTTC	CASSQDSAGTPYEQYF
.	TRBV7-2	.	TRBJ2-7	TGTGCCAGCAGCCCACGGACCGTCTCCTCCTACGAGCAGTACTTC	CASSPRTVSSYEQYF
.	TRBV7-2	TRBD2	TRBJ2-7	TGTGCCAGCAGGATAGCGGGGGCCAGCTCCTACGAGCAGTACTTC	CASRIAGASSYEQYF
few	TRBV25-1	.	TRBJ1-1	TGTGCCAGCAGTACCTCCGGGGGGAACACTGAAGCTTTCTTT	CASSTSGGNTEAFF
medium-sized	TRBV6-5	.	TRBJ1-2	TGTGCCAGCGCGTTGGGGAGGTCCGCCTATGGCTACACCTTC	CASALGRSAYGYTF
.	TRBV5-6	TRBD1	TRBJ1-2	TGTGCCAGCAGCTTGGCCAGGGGGTCTGTCGGCTACACCTTC	CASSLARGSVGYTF
few	TRBV30	.	TRBJ2-5	TGTGCTACGGGGTATCCGGGGGAGACCCAGTACTTC	CATGYPGETQYF
.	TRBV20-1	.	TRBJ1-2	TGCAGTGCTAGAGAGAGGTATGGCTACACCTTC	CSARERYGYTF
few	TRBV30	.	TRBJ2-6	TGTGCCTGGGGAGTCTCTGGGGCCAACGTCCTGACTTTC	CAWGVSGANVLTF
.	TRBV30	TRBD2	TRBJ2-7	TGTGCCTGGAGGACAGGCGGGGGGTCCTACGAGCAGTACTTC	CAWRTGGGSYEQYF
.	TRBV7-2	.	TRBJ2-5	TGTGCCAGCACCACTCTGCAGACCCAGTACTTC	CASTTLQTQYF
few	TRBV30	.	TRBJ2-7	TGTGCCTGGGGCCTTAACCGCTACGAGCAGTACTTC	CAWGLNRYEQYF
few	TRBV7-2	.	TRBJ2-7	TGTGCCAGCAGCTTAGTGGGCGGGACCCGGGAGCAGTACTTC	CASSLVGGTREQYF
.	TRBV30	.	TRBJ1-6	TGTGCTGCAAGGAGCTCCTATAATTCACCCCTCCACTTT	CAARSSYNSPLHF
.	TRBV30	.	TRBJ2-3	TGTGCCTGGACCGGAGGGGCAGATACGCAGTATTTT	CAWTGGADTQYF
.	TRBV30	.	TRBJ1-2	TGTGCCTGGACAGGGTACTATGGCTACACCTTC	CAWTGYYGYTF
.	TRBV30	.	TRBJ2-7	TGTGCCTGGAGTGGGTGGGGGCAGGAAGACTACGAGCAGTACTTC	CAWSGWGQEDYEQYF
few	TRBV9	.	TRBJ2-1	TGTGCCAGCAGCCCGCGGACTTTATACAATGAGCAGTTCTTC	CASSPRTLYNEQFF
few	TRBV19	.	TRBJ1-1	TGTGCCAGTAGTGTCGGGGGAGACACTGAAGCTTTCTTT	CASSVGGDTEAFF
few	TRBV30	TRBD2	TRBJ2-1	TGTGCCTGGAGTGTACCCCTAGGGAGCGGGGAGGACAATGAGCAGTTCTTC	CAWSVPLGSGEDNEQFF
.	TRBV5-6	.	TRBJ1-4	TGTGCCAGCAGCGAGGGGGGCAGGGAGGTTGAAAAACTGTTTTTT	CASSEGGREVEKLFF
.	TRBV7-2	.	TRBJ1-2	TGTGCCAGCAGCCAGCAGGGGTATGGCTACACCTTC	CASSQQGYGYTF